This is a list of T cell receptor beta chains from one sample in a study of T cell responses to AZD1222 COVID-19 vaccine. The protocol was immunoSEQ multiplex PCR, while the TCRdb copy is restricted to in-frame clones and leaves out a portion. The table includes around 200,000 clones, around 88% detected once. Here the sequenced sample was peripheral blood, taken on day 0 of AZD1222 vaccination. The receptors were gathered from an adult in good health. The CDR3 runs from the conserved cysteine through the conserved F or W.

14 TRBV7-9 CASSPRWGGTEAFF
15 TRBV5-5 CASSQGLAGGNEQFF
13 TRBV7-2 CASTPSWEQPQHF
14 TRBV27 CASSFGGGNYGYTF
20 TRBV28 CASSYTIGTLTKQSSEKLFF
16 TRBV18 CASSPRASGRPYEQYF
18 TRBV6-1 CASSEEGLAVLSSYEQYF
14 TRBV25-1 CASSGRGSTDTQYF
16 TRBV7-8 CASSLRARTYNSPLHF
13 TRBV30 CAWNTGSGGELFF
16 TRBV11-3 CASSSPGIKSLEEQFF
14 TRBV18 CASSTDRGGTEAFF
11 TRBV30 CACVRGVGYTF
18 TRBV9 CASSVKTSGGMSYNEQFF
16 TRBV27 CASSLIDVEGYSPLHF
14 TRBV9 CASSVSGDPSEQYF
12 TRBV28 CASSPFEETQYF
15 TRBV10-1 CASSYDGHPNTEAFF
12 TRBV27 CASSSDRFEAFF
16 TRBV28 CASSLGGSGYNSPLHF
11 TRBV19 CASSTGLGAFF
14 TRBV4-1 CASSPDPVNEKLFF
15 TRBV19 CASSIKQGGNQPQHF
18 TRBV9 CASSGKGQGDSGANVLTF
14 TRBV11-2 CASSWSGQGYEQYF
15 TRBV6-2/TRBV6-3 CASSQGPHTTYGYTF
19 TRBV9 CASSAPTSGPRSGANVLTF
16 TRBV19 CASTYGPGRTNSPLHF
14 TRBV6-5 CASGGLAGEWEQYF
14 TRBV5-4 CASSLEMNTGELFF
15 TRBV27 CASLYWGQGNNEQFF
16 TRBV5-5 CASSTGGGQANSPLHF
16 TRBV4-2 CASSPAETSGSYGYTF
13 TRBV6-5 CASNQGPNQPQHF
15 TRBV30 CAWSPQNSGGTPQHF
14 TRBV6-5 CASSYRRQNTEAFF
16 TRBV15 CATSRDKGARVYGYTF
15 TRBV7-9 CASSLDGGPQETQYF
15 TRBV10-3 CAITRGASPQETQYF
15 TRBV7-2 CASSASGGAKNEQYF
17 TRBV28 CASSLIRWDRSNQPQHF
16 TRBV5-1 CASRPETTVNTGELFF
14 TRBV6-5 CASSYSLNLGGYTF
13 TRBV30 CAWSGPMNTEAFF
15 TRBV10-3 CAITEKIVGRYEQYF
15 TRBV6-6 CASSRSLGRGGELFF
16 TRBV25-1 CASSTISGSSTDTQYF
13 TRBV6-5 CASSLVRGTEAFF
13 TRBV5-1 CASSYRDSYEQYF
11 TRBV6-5 CASNLGGGYTF
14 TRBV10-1 CASSERTGEDEQFF
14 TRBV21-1 CASALGLEGNEQFF
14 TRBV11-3 CASSLGVGADTQYF